These T cell receptor beta chains were read from a single sample in a study of T-cell memory formation after mild COVID-19. TCRdb redid the calling of the 5' RACE reads with MiXCR, one entry per CDR3 protein. Of approximately 65,000 distinct CDR3 sequences in the sample, approximately 15% were seen once. Sequencing input: PBMCs or a T cell subset sorted from them (not recorded which). All receptors derive from an adult woman who had mild COVID-19 (a few samples of this study predate the infection). Cell type and time point are not known. The conserved cysteine and the conserved F or W are not part of the CDR3 here.

v_call cdr3_aa
TRBV20-1 SAREDRHEAF
TRBV4-1 ASSAQGGNTEAF
TRBV27 ASHGTAANEQF
TRBV7-2 ASSLWTDPEQF
TRBV4-1 ASSQEREGAYGYT
TRBV5-4 ASSLVVYSVTQY
TRBV4-3 ASSQARTEMNTEAF
TRBV15 ATSIKEVEGYEQY
TRBV6-2/TRBV6-3 ASSYPQETQY
TRBV7-9 ASTSMAAVNTEAF
TRBV7-2 ASSPNTPATYEQY
TRBV12-3/TRBV12-4 ASNPGTSGRETQY
TRBV20-1 SATGGVVTGELF
TRBV30 ASLVTYNEQF
TRBV27 ASSSQSYEQY
TRBV6-4 ASSDNAGRSTDTQY
TRBV6-5 ASSYSAGLGTEAF
TRBV20-1 SARDFGQGFEQY
TRBV3-1 ASGPGGYEQY
TRBV12-3/TRBV12-4 ASSLIIDIPTGYT
TRBV12-3/TRBV12-4 ASSLGWDSVNTEAF
TRBV3-1 ASSLSGRGYNEQF
TRBV7-2 ASSLLIMGTVINYEQY
TRBV27 ASSFGTGFPGELF
TRBV2 ASSGGWTGPSYEQY
TRBV29-1 SVDEQNGGDEQF
TRBV19 ASSIAGGLSNSYNEQF
TRBV7-9 ASSLGLAAHYEQY
TRBV7-3 ASSLGLGSSYEQY
TRBV24-1 ATSDRDEKLF
TRBV12-3/TRBV12-4 ASTPPGQGWGETQY
TRBV7-6 ASSLREGDTEAF
TRBV7-9 ASSFPSETGELF
TRBV28 ASGSENEQY
TRBV4-1 ASSHTEQGAFEAF
TRBV5-1 ASSPLDEGYYGGANVLT
TRBV7-9 ASIYLGLAADNEQF
TRBV21-1 ASTISSSAYNEQF
TRBV5-1 ASSTPGLDEQY
TRBV7-9 ASSSGGGEQF
TRBV7-9 ASSLLAGELDTQY
TRBV7-9 ASTFAFNEQF
TRBV27 ASSLRGLAGYEQY
TRBV20-1 SAAGTEVTDTQY
TRBV12-3/TRBV12-4 ASSLKGQGSWGEAF
TRBV30 AWSVPTERFQPQH
TRBV18 ASSPPRTGLDEQF
TRBV6-2/TRBV6-3 ASSYGAETGELF
TRBV20-1 SARYTGPSAYNEQF
TRBV7-6 ASSFGTGLTYEQY
TRBV15 ATSSPGKERETQY
TRBV29-1 SAGQGNPNNEQF
TRBV10-3 AISEAAAGARDTQY
TRBV6-6 ASSYLNSPLH
TRBV20-1 SARLLRDRFNYGYT
TRBV7-2 ASSPGLAGKYSYEQY
TRBV29-1 SVDGTSAGTDTQY
TRBV6-5 ASSDSWGVQETQY